This paragraph reports one T cell receptor (beta chain). Its specific antigen is unknown. No base-level quality is on record; no much larger clone is a single base apart. Donors were healthy HIV-negative adults with no recently reported acute infections or vaccinations. Every donor was a Caucasian adult residing in Nashville, Tennessee, USA. CD4+ T cells were enriched by magnetic negative selection; naive cells were then positively selected on CD45RA, and the negative fraction formed the memory subset. Blood was collected by leukapheresis, and PBMCs were isolated by Ficoll-Histopaque density gradient centrifugation and then cryopreserved in liquid nitrogen vapor phase. Analytical flow cytometry was used to check the purity and quantity of every magnetically sorted T cell population. From each sorted fraction, genomic DNA was isolated and quantified by UV absorbance on a Nanodrop 2000c. Using the deep immunoSEQ assay, multiplex PCR amplified TCR CDR3 regions from genomic DNA. Extracted genomic DNA from each cell subset was spread evenly across all wells of several immunoSEQ 96-well plates, with each plate serving as a replicate. For sorted subsets, roughly 200 ng of genomic DNA, equivalent to roughly 33,000 T cell genomes, went into each replicate PCR. Purified libraries were quantified with a Qubit 3.0 fluorometer, sized on a Bioanalyzer 2100, and re-quantified with the KAPA Library Quantification kit. A separate single-read 150-cycle Illumina NextSeq 550 flow cell was used to sequence each immunoSEQ 96-well plate. Turning to the authors' computational methods: Because the immunoSEQ output included only junctional sequences and no quality scores, the filtering could not be the same as the filtering used for full-length reads. To assign V/J genes and CDR3, sequences were annotated against IMGT germline references using PyIR, a Python wrapper for IgBLAST v1.9. Any read was removed if the V/J assignment was weak (E-value above 1e-6), the CDR3 was missing, or the read contained stop codons, out-of-frame junctions, or ambiguous translated residues. V3J clonotypes were defined as sequences sharing the same inferred V gene, J gene, and CDR3 amino acid sequence. To compute the percentage overlap between repertoires, the number of shared unique clonotypes was divided by the size of the smaller repertoire. Three approaches were used to assess repertoire richness: RTK rarefaction, the Chao1 estimator, and Recon v2.1 estimates of unobserved clonotypes. Generation probabilities for all TCRbeta clonotypes obtained by the gDNA method from several donors were computed using OLGA. TCRdb holds this immuneACCESS table with in-frame rearrangements only. Some clones are missing; in checked studies, unresolved V genes explain under half, and the rest has no known cause. V and J calls plus clone size are reproduced from that table; the DNA served to infer D and trimming. Counted in this sample were over 1.5 million clones; under 99% of them appeared once. Of the sample, 0.4% to 0.55% is held by the ten largest clones.

Its CDR3 holds 15 amino acids, cysteine through phenylalanine. The only DNA kept is the CDR3, 45 bases in frame from the first base. The germline V gene supplies CDR1 MNHEY and CDR2 SVGAGI. For this chain, trimming is 6 bases at the V end and 6 bases at the J end, and the number of junction bases without a gene match is 10. The data were taken from a study of shared clonotypes between healthy human individuals (dated by TCRdb to the early 2020s). With respect to the entire study: The cohort included a few men and two women between 18 and 49 years of age. Libraries were prepared and TCR repertoires were sequenced by different laboratories using diverse techniques, in order to increase sequencing depth and limit assay-specific biases. Each donor's leukapheresis produced roughly between roughly 0.85 and 9 billion PBMCs. For each donor, CD4 naive and CD4 memory were each run on three plates, CD8 naive on two plates, and CD8 memory on one plate. The study deeply sequenced blood TCR repertoires of 5 or 6 healthy adults to estimate repertoire size and the extent of clonotype sharing between individuals. Results the study describes overall, beyond this receptor: Because the study included a small number of donors, the genetic and exposure-history diversity represented was limited. Rarefaction of sorted-subset datasets indicated incomplete sequencing despite the large sequencing depth. Compared with non-shared clonotypes, the clonotypes found in all four sorted-subset donors had higher generation probabilities. Sampling was limited to blood, and TCR repertoires in tissue likely differ from TCR repertoires in blood. Pairwise subsampling indicated that sequencing depth was expected to affect the degree of clonotype sharing among donors. Naive subsets generally had larger estimated clonotype richness than memory subsets. When a handful of donors were compared, the shared fraction of clonotypes was 5% to 6.5% for naive CD4, around 3.6% for naive CD8, 2% to 2.5% for memory CD4, and approximately 0.4% for memory CD8.

The chain joins TRBV6-5 to TRBJ2-2, and TRBD1 matches 7 of the central bases. This receptor was identified in a man under 40 in good health. Input material: naive CD4+ T cells sorted from blood. Explained via the paper, the cell subset or site label denotes: CD45RA+ positively selected. The CDR3 is CASRATGSGAGELFF. At the DNA level, the sequence is TGTGCCAGCAGAGCGACAGGGTCTGGCGCCGGGGAGCTGTTTTTT.